This is a list of T cell receptor beta chains from one sample in a study of T cells in Graves' hyperthyroidism and ophthalmopathy. A single record per CDR3 protein comes from TCRdb applying MiXCR to the multiplex PCR reads. In the table there are about 590,000 distinct CDR3 sequences, about 14% of which are singletons. The specimen was blood. The receptors stem from a woman younger than 30 with Graves' ophthalmopathy. Each CDR3 is given without its conserved first and last residue. A D gene is named only where the DNA matches it firmly. Clone size is given for some rows only: seen once, a few or many times, or a class if the clone is expanded.

15 . TRBV18 . ASSPQRLADGTDTQY
8 many TRBV7-9 . ASSGYEQY
12 many TRBV7-8 . ASSPSGGSYEQY
13 many TRBV28 . ASSTHGPNPYEQY
10 . TRBV27 TRBD2 ASSRSGPEQF
16 . TRBV3-1 TRBD2 ASSQVGSTSGSFNEQF
15 many TRBV4-3 . ASSQEPGPSSGNTIY
11 many TRBV30 . AWGFRWNTEAF
10 many TRBV30 . AWSVGGDEQY
13 few TRBV27 . ASSSSFGGAEKLF
11 few TRBV7-3 . ASSTRREYEQY
12 many TRBV5-6 . ASSLSGVGNTIY
9 few TRBV30 . AWSDPNEQY
13 many TRBV11-3 . ASSRTVQSNEKLF
15 many TRBV11-2 . ASSPGPRWGDIDEQY
12 . TRBV28 . ASSFPGRYQPQH
14 . TRBV27 TRBD2 AISPWTSGRLNEQF
14 many TRBV27 . ASSGGYQPPNTEAF
12 many TRBV30 . AWSADRPPIGYT
14 many TRBV6-6 TRBD1 ASSYLGGGKADTQY